This T cell receptor (beta chain) was recorded in a study of post-analysis software for immune sequencing data. Whole-study results and caveats: Patients had higher frequencies than controls of five TRBV segments, including TRBV5-6, TRBV5-1 and TRBV20-1.

To note about this clonotype: The antigen is not known.

Unique molecular identifiers featured in each of the TCR beta cDNA libraries. Each CDR3 protein is one row after TCRdb ran MiXCR on the PCR reads. This table has 650,000 to 900,000 distinct CDR3 sequences, more than 45% appearing once. Germline CDR1 is LNHNV and CDR2 is YYDKDF (reference sequence). With 7 bases removed from V and 6 bases from J, the gap between germline ends came to 19 bases. The CDR3 sequence is 15 residues long. This TCR came from a girl between 10 and 17 years old with multiple sclerosis. The sequenced sample consisted of blood. The chain couples TRBV15 to TRBJ2-1, with D unresolved. This CDR3 is CATTRTGPRPNEQFF. In nucleotides, the CDR3 is TGTGCCACCACCCGGACGGGTCCGAGGCCCAATGAGCAGTTCTTC. The full variable domain, with the rest looked up from reference TRBV15 and TRBJ2-1, is DAMVIQNPRYQVTQFGKPVTLSCSQTLNHNVMYWYQQKSSQAPKLLFHYYDKDFNNEADTPDNFQSRRPNTSFCFLDIRSPGLGDTAMYLCATTRTGPRPNEQFFGPGTRLTVL.